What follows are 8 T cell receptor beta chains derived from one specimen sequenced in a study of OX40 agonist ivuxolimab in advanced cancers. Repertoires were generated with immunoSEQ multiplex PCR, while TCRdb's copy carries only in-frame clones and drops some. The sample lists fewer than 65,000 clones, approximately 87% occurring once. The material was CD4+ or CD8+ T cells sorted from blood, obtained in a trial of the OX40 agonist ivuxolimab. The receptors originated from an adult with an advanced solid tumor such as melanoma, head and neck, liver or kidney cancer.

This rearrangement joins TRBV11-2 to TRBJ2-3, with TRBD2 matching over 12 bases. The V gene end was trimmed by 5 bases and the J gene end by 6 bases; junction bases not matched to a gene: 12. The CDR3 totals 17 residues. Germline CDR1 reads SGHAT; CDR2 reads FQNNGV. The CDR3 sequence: CASSASSLAGGRDTQYF. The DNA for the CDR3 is TGTGCCAGCAGCGCCTCCTCACTAGCGGGGGGCCGGGATACGCAGTATTTT.

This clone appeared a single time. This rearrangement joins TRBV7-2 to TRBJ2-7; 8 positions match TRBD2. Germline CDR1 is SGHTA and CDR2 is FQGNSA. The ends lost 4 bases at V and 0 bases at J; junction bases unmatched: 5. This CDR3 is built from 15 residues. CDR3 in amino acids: CASSYSGVSSYEQYF. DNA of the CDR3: TGTGCCAGCAGCTATAGCGGGGTAAGCTCCTACGAGCAGTACTTC.

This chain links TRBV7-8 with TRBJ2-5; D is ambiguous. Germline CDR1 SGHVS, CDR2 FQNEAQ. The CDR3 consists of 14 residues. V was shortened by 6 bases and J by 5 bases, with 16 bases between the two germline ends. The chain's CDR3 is CASSSAWEPETQYF. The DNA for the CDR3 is TGTGCCAGCAGTTCAGCGTGGGAACCCGAGACCCAGTACTTC. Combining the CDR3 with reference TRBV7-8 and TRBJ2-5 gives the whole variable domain GAGVSQSPRYKVAKRGQDVALRCDPISGHVSLFWYQQALGQGPEFLTYFQNEAQLDKSGLPSDRFFAERPEGSVSTLKIQRTQQEDSAVYLCASSSAWEPETQYFGPGTRLLVL.

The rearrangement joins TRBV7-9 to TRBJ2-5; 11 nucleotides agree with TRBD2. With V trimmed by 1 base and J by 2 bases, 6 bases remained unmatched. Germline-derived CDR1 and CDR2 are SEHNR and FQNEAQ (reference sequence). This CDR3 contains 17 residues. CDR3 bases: TGTGCCAGCAGCTTAGGTGGTAGCGGGAGGGGTCAAGAGACCCAGTACTTC. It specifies CASSLGGSGRGQETQYF.

The CDR3, as DNA: TGTGCCTGGAGAAGAGGGGCGAAGTATGGCTACACCTTC. This encodes CAWRRGAKYGYTF. The chain joins TRBV30 to TRBJ1-2, with a tentative D call TRBD1 (5 bases). V was pared by 3 bases and J by 5 bases, with 13 bases between. The germline CDR1 and CDR2 sequences are GTSNPN and SVGIG (reference sequence). CDR3 length: 13 amino acids.

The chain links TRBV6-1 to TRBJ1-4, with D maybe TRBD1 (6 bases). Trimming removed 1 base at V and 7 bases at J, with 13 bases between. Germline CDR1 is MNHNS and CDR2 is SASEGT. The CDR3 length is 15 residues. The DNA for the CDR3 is TGTGCCAGCAGTGAAGGTGGGGGGCAGTTTGAAAAACTGTTTTTT. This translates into CASSEGGGQFEKLFF.

The CDR3 loop is CAWSVRGTNYGYTF. In DNA, the CDR3 is TGTGCCTGGAGTGTTAGGGGCACAAACTATGGCTACACCTTC. The chain carries TRBV30 and TRBJ1-2; the D gene is possibly TRBD1 (5 bases). The germline V and J ends were trimmed by 0 bases and 2 bases, with 10 bases remaining between them. The CDR3 covers 14 residues. From germline, CDR1 is GTSNPN and CDR2 SVGIG (reference sequence).

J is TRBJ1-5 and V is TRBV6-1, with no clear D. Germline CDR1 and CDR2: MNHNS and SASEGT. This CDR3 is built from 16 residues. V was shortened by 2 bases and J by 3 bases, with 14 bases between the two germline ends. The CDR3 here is CASSELEVRVNQPQHF. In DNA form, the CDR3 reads TGTGCCAGCAGTGAACTGGAGGTGAGAGTCAATCAGCCCCAGCATTTT.